One and the same sample provided the 24 T cell receptor beta chains below, sequenced in a study of cytomegalovirus exposure and HLA in healthy donors (dated by TCRdb to 2017 to 2019). Library creation used the immunoSEQ multiplex PCR assay. TCRdb took this table from immuneACCESS and kept in-frame rearrangements with V and J called. Such tables lack part of the clones; where checked against another copy, unresolved V genes explain under half of the gap, and the rest is unexplained. The sample table shows about 98,000 clones, and around nine tenths are seen once. 3.5% to 5% of the sample belongs to the ten largest clones. The sequencing input was PBMCs. The source is a woman younger than 45 in good health and CMV-seronegative.

The genes are TRBV6-1 and TRBJ1-5, with 7 bases matching TRBD1. Germline V lookup: CDR1 MNHNS, CDR2 SASEGT. This CDR3 spans 15 amino acids. J was trimmed by 6 bases and V by 7 bases; bases with no gene match: 12. The CDR3 spells CASTLGVGGGQPQHF. The DNA of the CDR3 is TGTGCCAGCACCTTGGGGGTAGGGGGCGGTCAGCCCCAGCATTTT.

The J gene is TRBJ2-7, the V gene TRBV7-2; TRBD2 aligns across 9 bases. With 5 bases clipped from V and 3 bases from J, the junction kept 8 bases outside the gene matches. Germline lookup yields CDR1 SGHTA and CDR2 FQGNSA. This CDR3 contains 15 residues. The CDR3 is CASSLVLAGNYEQYF. CDR3 bases: TGTGCCAGCAGCCTGGTCCTAGCGGGAAACTACGAGCAGTACTTC.

This rearrangement joins TRBV7-3 to TRBJ2-7; D ambiguous. V was clipped by 9 bases and J by 3 bases, with 15 bases between them. Germline lookup yields CDR1 SGHTA and CDR2 FQGTGA. The CDR3 extends over 13 amino acids. This CDR3 is CASPPGFNYEQYF. In nucleotides, the CDR3 is TGTGCCAGTCCTCCGGGTTTTAACTACGAGCAGTACTTC.

The rearrangement uses TRBV5-1 and TRBJ2-7; D call uncertain. CDR1 is SGHRS, CDR2 YFSETQ, per germline. The CDR3 contains 14 residues. V shed 0 bases and J shed 0 bases, with 7 bases lying between them. As DNA, the CDR3 is TGCGCCAGCAGCTTGGACAGTCTCTCCTACGAGCAGTACTTC. Encoded protein: CASSLDSLSYEQYF.

This sequence joins TRBV19 and TRBJ1-2; no definite D call. Germline V lookup: CDR1 LNHDA, CDR2 SQIVND (reference sequence). The CDR3 is made up of 12 amino acids. Trimming removed 6 bases from V and 1 base from J, with 6 bases in between. The CDR3 is CASRISNYGYTF. Written as DNA, the CDR3 is TGTGCCAGTAGGATCAGTAACTATGGCTACACCTTC.

The CDR3 region has the DNA TGTGCCAGCCCAGGGACCTACGAGCAGTACTTC. Its protein is CASPGTYEQYF. The chain couples TRBV6-6 to TRBJ2-7, with D tentatively TRBD1 (5 bases). V lost 8 bases, J lost 2 bases, and 7 bases lay in between. The length of the CDR3 is 11 residues. Germline V gene lookup returns CDR1 MNHNY and CDR2 SVGAGI (reference sequence).

Only a few counts were recorded for this clone. The chain uses TRBV12-5 and TRBJ2-7; 7 nucleotides line up with TRBD1. CDR3 size: 13 residues. With V trimmed by 6 bases and J by 4 bases, 6 bases remained unmatched. Germline CDR1 LGHNT, CDR2 FRNRAP. In DNA, the CDR3 is TGTGCTAGTGGCCTCGACAGGGAATACGAGCAGTACTTC. Translation: CASGLDREYEQYF.

This clone was detected only once. The chain uses TRBV18 and TRBJ1-1, with TRBD1 as a possible D gene (5 bases). Germline loops: CDR1 KGHSH, CDR2 LQKENI. Trimming removed 0 bases from V and 3 bases from J, with 8 bases in between. CDR3 length: 14 amino acids. This chain's CDR3 is CASSPPSGDTEAFF. In nucleotides, the CDR3 is TGTGCCAGCTCACCACCGTCGGGGGACACTGAAGCTTTCTTT.

The chain employs TRBV7-9 and TRBJ2-7; D is possibly TRBD1 (6 bases). CDR1 SEHNR and CDR2 FQNEAQ come from the germline V gene (reference sequence). CDR3 size: 14 residues. The V gene lost 0 bases and the J gene lost 6 bases, with 12 bases spanning the gap. CDR3: CASSLARGPSEQYF. DNA of the CDR3: TGTGCCAGCAGCTTAGCCAGGGGACCCAGCGAGCAGTACTTC. The entire variable domain, with the rest obtained from reference TRBV7-9 and TRBJ2-7, is as follows: DTGVSQNPRHKITKRGQNVTFRCDPISEHNRLYWYRQTLGQGPEFLTYFQNEAQLEKSRLLSDRFSAERPKGSFSTLEIQRTEQGDSAMYLCASSLARGPSEQYFGPGTRLTVT.

V is TRBV5-1 and J is TRBJ2-5; D possibly corresponds to TRBD2 (7 bases). The V end was cut by 4 bases, the J end by 3 bases, with 13 bases between. CDR3 length: 14 residues. Germline lookup yields CDR1 SGHRS and CDR2 YFSETQ. CDR3 coding DNA: TGCGCCAGCAGCATCAGGGGAGGGGAAGAGACCCAGTACTTC. Protein: CASSIRGGEETQYF.

This clone was found once. V gene TRBV6-6 combines with J gene TRBJ2-5; 7 bases match TRBD1. The junction had 11 bases not matched to a gene; V was cut back by 5 bases and J by 5 bases. The CDR3 sequence is 15 residues long. Per the germline V gene, CDR1 is MNHNY and CDR2 is SVGAGI (reference sequence). Written as DNA, the CDR3 is TGTGCCAGCAGTGAGACCCTGACAGGGTGGGAGACCCAGTACTTC. This translates into CASSETLTGWETQYF.

This clone was observed a handful of times. The rearrangement uses TRBV6-6 and TRBJ2-7; D may be TRBD1 (6 bases). The ends were cut back, 2 bases at V and 0 bases at J, with 14 bases in the middle. The CDR3 length is 16 residues. From germline, CDR1 is MNHNY and CDR2 SVGAGI (reference sequence). The CDR3 protein is CASSYARGARSYEQYF. Written as DNA, the CDR3 is TGTGCCAGCAGTTACGCCAGGGGCGCCCGCTCCTACGAGCAGTACTTC.

The chain links TRBV10-2 to TRBJ1-2, with 8 positions matching TRBD1. The J segment lost 8 bases and the V segment lost 3 bases, leaving 5 bases of the junction unmatched. Germline lookup yields CDR1 WSHSY and CDR2 SAAADI. The CDR3 runs to 13 residues. The CDR3: CASSEQGVGGYTF. The CDR3 DNA reads TGCGCCAGCAGTGAACAGGGGGTAGGGGGCTACACCTTC.

In this sample, this clone turned up a few times. J is TRBJ2-5 and V is TRBV19; D possibly corresponds to TRBD1 (6 bases). The CDR3 loop spans 12 amino acids. V lost 5 bases, J lost 13 bases, and 17 bases lay in between. In germline, CDR1 is LNHDA, CDR2 SQIVND (reference sequence). The chain's CDR3 is CASSPRDGQTYF. The CDR3 coding sequence is TGTGCCAGTAGTCCCCGGGACGGACAGACGTACTTC.

The chain couples TRBV7-2 to TRBJ2-1; 10 bases line up with TRBD2. This CDR3 contains 18 residues. Germline V CDR1 and CDR2: SGHTA, FQGNSA. The V and J ends lost 5 bases and 0 bases, in that order; junction bases with no gene match: 10. The CDR3 DNA is TGTGCCAGCAGCCGAGGTAGCGGGGGGACAAGCTCCTACAATGAGCAGTTCTTC. Its protein product is CASSRGSGGTSSYNEQFF. The whole variable domain, remainder taken from reference TRBV7-2 and TRBJ2-1, is GAGVSQSPSNKVTEKGKDVELRCDPISGHTALYWYRQSLGQGLEFLIYFQGNSAPDKSGLPSDRFSAERTGGSVSTLTIQRTQQEDSAVYLCASSRGSGGTSSYNEQFFGPGTRLTVL.

This rearrangement joins TRBV2 to TRBJ2-7; the D gene is possibly TRBD2 (6 bases). CDR3 size: 12 residues. Germline loops: CDR1 SNHLY, CDR2 FYNNEI. The ends were cut back, 8 bases at V and 3 bases at J, with 11 bases in the middle. The CDR3 spells CASGRSLYEQYF. CDR3 nucleotides: TGTGCCAGCGGGAGGAGTCTCTACGAGCAGTACTTC.

This chain uses TRBV28 with TRBJ1-2, with no clear D. The CDR3 length is 15 residues. Trimming pared 6 bases from V and 0 bases from J, leaving 14 bases between. CDR1 MDHEN and CDR2 SYDVKM come from the germline V gene. The CDR3 loop reads CASSAAGTTNYGYTF. Written as DNA, the CDR3 is TGTGCCAGCAGCGCTGCGGGCACCACTAACTATGGCTACACCTTC.

V usage is TRBV12-5 and J usage is TRBJ1-5; no reliable D call. The CDR3 has 14 amino acids. Germline V gives CDR1 LGHNT, CDR2 FRNRAP. Deletions cut 4 bases from V and 6 bases from J, with 13 bases between. This chain's CDR3 is CASGYGESGQPQHF. The CDR3 bases are TGTGCTAGTGGTTACGGGGAATCCGGTCAGCCCCAGCATTTT. The full variable domain, in which reference TRBV12-5 and TRBJ1-5 provide the parts outside the CDR3, is DARVTQTPRHKVTEMGQEVTMRCQPILGHNTVFWYRQTMMQGLELLAYFRNRAPLDDSGMPKDRFSAEMPDATLATLKIQPSEPRDSAVYFCASGYGESGQPQHFGDGTRLSIL.

The chain links TRBV5-1 to TRBJ1-1; no definite D call. The CDR3 spans 14 residues. Germline loops: CDR1 SGHRS, CDR2 YFSETQ. V was trimmed by 3 bases and J by 2 bases, leaving 11 bases between them. The CDR3 here is CASSSTAGNTEAFF. CDR3 coding DNA: TGCGCCAGCAGCTCGACGGCAGGCAACACTGAAGCTTTCTTT.

A single count supports this clone. This chain uses TRBV4-3 with TRBJ2-3; tentative D call: TRBD2 (6 bases). The germline CDR1 and CDR2 sequences are LGHNA and YSLEER. The V gene lost 3 bases and the J gene lost 2 bases, with 12 bases spanning the gap. This CDR3 has 15 residues. The CDR3 region has the DNA TGCGCCAGCAGCCAGGGCGCTAGCGTCACAGATACGCAGTATTTT. It codes for CASSQGASVTDTQYF.

The chain uses TRBV14 and TRBJ1-1, with 8 nucleotides matching TRBD1. CDR3 length: 15 amino acids. The germline gives CDR1 SGHDN, CDR2 FVKESK. Trimming cost V 5 bases and J 1 base; bases outside gene matches: 6. This chain's CDR3 is CASSLRTGRNTEAFF. The CDR3 nucleotides read TGTGCCAGCAGCTTACGGACAGGGAGGAACACTGAAGCTTTCTTT.

The chain links TRBV4-3 to TRBJ2-2; 10 nucleotides agree with TRBD2. The V gene's germline CDR1 is LGHNA and CDR2 YSLEER. The CDR3 contains 17 residues. Trimming at V came to 2 bases and at J to 5 bases, leaving 8 bases not matched to a gene. The CDR3: CASSQRPSGSPTGELFF. Here the CDR3 DNA reads TGCGCCAGCAGCCAAAGGCCTAGCGGGAGTCCGACCGGGGAGCTGTTTTTT.

The chain combines TRBV7-3 with TRBJ2-1; 9 nucleotides align to TRBD1. Germline V lookup: CDR1 SGHTA, CDR2 FQGTGA. The CDR3 length is 16 residues. V gave up 4 bases and J gave up 9 bases; unmatched junction bases: 13. The CDR3 here is CASSSRKTGGKSEQFF. CDR3 nucleotide sequence: TGTGCCAGCAGCTCAAGAAAGACAGGGGGAAAGAGTGAGCAGTTCTTC.

The CDR3 DNA reads TGTGCCAGCAGTAGAGGACAGAAGGCTTACGAGCAGTACTTC. The encoded protein is CASSRGQKAYEQYF. J is TRBJ2-7 and V is TRBV7-9; D may be TRBD1 (6 bases). The germline V gene has CDR1 SEHNR and CDR2 FQNEAQ (reference sequence). This CDR3 has 14 amino acids. Trimming cost V 6 bases and J 4 bases, with 16 bases left between them.